These 29 T cell receptor beta chains came from one sample sequenced in a study of blood T cell repertoires in COVID-19. Profiling relied on immunoSEQ multiplex PCR, and the TCRdb table lists in-frame clones only, not all of them. Among about 130,000 clones, roughly 90% were seen once, and the ten largest hold over 3.5%. The sequencing sample was made of peripheral blood. The receptors were gathered from a man between 45 and 60 years old with active COVID-19.

A word on this clone: The identical CDR3 is also encoded by other nucleotide sequences in the sample. CDR3 loop: CASSLSGSYEQYV. The CDR3 DNA reads TGTGCCAGCAGCTTATCCGGCTCCTACGAGCAGTACGTC. The chain uses TRBV11-2 and TRBJ2-7; the D is unclear. The germline V gene encodes CDR1 SGHAT and CDR2 FQNNGV. V lost 2 bases and J 0 bases, leaving 5 bases between the germline ends. The CDR3 has 13 amino acids.

The CDR3 bases are TGTGCCAGTAGTCTTTCAGGGGGGCCTCGGGCTAATGAAAAACTGTTTTTT. It codes for CASSLSGGPRANEKLFF. The chain employs TRBV19 and TRBJ1-4; 7 bases map to TRBD1. Germline V CDR1 and CDR2: LNHDA, SQIVND (reference sequence). V shed 5 bases, J shed 3 bases, and the junction held 12 bases outside the gene matches. The CDR3 is 17 residues long.

The rearrangement links TRBV4-1 to TRBJ2-1; 10 bases are shared with TRBD2. Trimming removed 0 bases from V and 4 bases from J; junction bases left unmatched: 9. The CDR3 loop spans 18 amino acids. Germline CDR1 is MGHRA and CDR2 is YSYEKL. CDR3 protein: CASSQDLPLAGTYNEQFF. The CDR3 nucleotides are TGCGCCAGCAGCCAAGACCTCCCACTAGCGGGAACTTACAATGAGCAGTTCTTC.

CDR3: CASSLYLATGELFF. CDR3 nucleotides: TGTGCCAGCAGCTTGTATCTGGCCACCGGGGAGCTGTTTTTT. The genes are TRBV5-6 and TRBJ2-2; D is unresolved. The CDR3 contains 14 residues. The ends were cut back, 1 base at V and 4 bases at J, with 8 bases in the middle. Germline V gene data show CDR1 as SGHDT and CDR2 as YYEEEE.

The CDR3: CASSVLSGGSTGELFF. The CDR3 DNA is TGTGCCAGCAGCGTACTTTCGGGAGGTAGCACCGGGGAGCTGTTTTTT. The rearrangement links TRBV9 to TRBJ2-2; TRBD2 aligns across 7 bases. V lost 1 base, J lost 4 bases, and 7 bases stayed unmatched. Germline CDR1 SGDLS, CDR2 YYNGEE. There are 16 residues in the CDR3. The whole variable domain, remainder taken from reference TRBV9 and TRBJ2-2, is DSGVTQTPKHLITATGQRVTLRCSPRSGDLSVYWYQQSLDQGLQFLIQYYNGEERAKGNILERFSAQQFPDLHSELNLSSLELGDSALYFCASSVLSGGSTGELFFGEGSRLTVL.

V gene TRBV7-7 combines with J gene TRBJ2-1, with 13 bases that match TRBD2. The CDR3 contains 18 residues. J gave up 5 bases and V 5 bases, and 12 bases lay outside the gene matches. CDR1 is SSHAT and CDR2 is FNYEAQ in the germline V gene (reference sequence). CDR3 in DNA: TGTGCCAGCAGCCGACTCCGACTAGCGGGAGGACTAGACAATGAGCAGTTCTTC. Its protein product is CASSRLRLAGGLDNEQFF.

This chain links TRBV3-1 (or the pseudogene TRBV3-2) with TRBJ1-1; tentative D call: TRBD1 (5 bases). V was pared by 0 bases and J by 5 bases, with 10 bases between. The CDR3 sequence is 14 residues long. Germline assignment: CDR1 LGHDT and CDR2 YNNKEL (reference sequence). The CDR3 reads CASSQEQGSTEAFF. The CDR3 DNA sequence: TGTGCCAGCAGCCAAGAGCAGGGTTCGACTGAAGCTTTCTTT.

The chain couples TRBV7-2 to TRBJ2-3, with 10 bases matching TRBD2. Germline lookup yields CDR1 SGHTA and CDR2 FQGNSA. This CDR3 spans 15 amino acids. Trimming removed 8 bases from V and 1 base from J; junction bases left unmatched: 6. The CDR3 sequence is CASGLLAGRTDTQYF. CDR3 sequence (DNA): TGTGCCAGCGGCCTACTAGCGGGACGCACAGATACGCAGTATTTT.

J is TRBJ1-2 and V is TRBV30; 7 positions match TRBD1. With 0 bases clipped from V and 5 bases from J, the junction kept 3 bases outside the gene matches. Germline V gene sequence: CDR1 GTSNPN, CDR2 SVGIG (reference sequence). The CDR3 totals 13 residues. In DNA, the CDR3 is TGTGCCTGGAGTGTAACAGGGGTTTATGGCTACACCTTC. It encodes CAWSVTGVYGYTF.

The chain has TRBV3-1 (or the pseudogene TRBV3-2) and TRBJ1-5, with unresolved D. This CDR3 region has 14 residues. From germline, CDR1 is LGHDT and CDR2 YNNKEL (reference sequence). With 0 bases removed from V and 1 base from J, the gap between germline ends came to 4 bases. This CDR3 reads CASSQELSNQPQHF. In DNA, the CDR3 is TGTGCCAGCAGCCAAGAACTCAGCAATCAGCCCCAGCATTTT.

This sequence joins TRBV6-5 and TRBJ1-1; 9 bases align to TRBD1. CDR1 and CDR2 (germline): MNHEY, SVGAGI. The CDR3 is 14 amino acids. V lost 4 bases, J lost 11 bases, and 11 bases stayed unmatched. The CDR3 DNA follows: TGTGCCAGCAGTTTTTCCAGGACAGGGGAGTTCGCTTTCTTT. It translates to CASSFSRTGEFAFF.

This clone has a handful of counts. V is TRBV4-1 and J is TRBJ2-4; D is possibly TRBD2 (6 bases). Per germline, CDR1 MGHRA and CDR2 YSYEKL. The germline V and J ends were trimmed by 3 bases and 6 bases, with 18 bases remaining between them. The CDR3 contains 16 residues. The CDR3 DNA is TGCGCCAGCAGCCAGAGCTATAGGCGGGGAACAAACATTCAGTACTTC. Translated, it gives CASSQSYRRGTNIQYF.

This clone turned up a few times. The rearrangement joins TRBV19 to TRBJ2-5; 7 bases are a match to TRBD2. Germline trimming cut 6 bases from V and 5 bases from J; bases unmatched to any gene: 6. Per the germline V gene, CDR1 is LNHDA and CDR2 is SQIVND (reference sequence). The CDR3 runs to 13 residues. DNA for the CDR3: TGTGCCAGTAGGAGGGGAGGGCTCGAGACCCAGTACTTC. It yields the protein CASRRGGLETQYF.

V usage is TRBV18 and J usage is TRBJ2-7; the D gene is possibly TRBD2 (5 bases). Germline V gene data show CDR1 as KGHSH and CDR2 as LQKENI. V lost 0 bases to trimming and J lost 7 bases, with 13 bases between them. CDR3 length: 14 amino acids. CDR3 nucleotides: TGTGCCAGCTCACCACCGAATTCGAGGGTGGAGCAGTACGTC. Protein: CASSPPNSRVEQYV.

This chain connects TRBV7-2 to TRBJ2-7, with 8 bases that match TRBD1. Germline-derived CDR1 and CDR2 are SGHTA and FQGNSA. CDR3 length: 13 residues. Trimming removed 6 bases from V and 6 bases from J; junction bases left unmatched: 7. DNA for the CDR3: TGTGCCAGCAGTCGAGACAGGGGCGCCGAGCAGTACGTC. It yields the protein CASSRDRGAEQYV.

The chain couples TRBV7-9 to TRBJ1-4; D call uncertain. Germline loops: CDR1 SEHNR, CDR2 FQNEAQ (reference sequence). Trimming cost V 6 bases and J 4 bases, with 12 bases left between them. The CDR3 covers 14 residues. CDR3 sequence: CASRMAGHNEKLFF. In DNA, the CDR3 is TGTGCCAGCAGGATGGCAGGTCATAATGAAAAACTGTTTTTT. Complete variable domain (other parts from reference TRBV7-9 and TRBJ1-4): DTGVSQNPRHKITKRGQNVTFRCDPISEHNRLYWYRQTLGQGPEFLTYFQNEAQLEKSRLLSDRFSAERPKGSFSTLEIQRTEQGDSAMYLCASRMAGHNEKLFFGSGTQLSVL.

The chain joins TRBV25-1 to TRBJ1-1, with 9 nucleotides matching TRBD1. Germline V gene data show CDR1 as MGHDK and CDR2 as SYGVNS. This CDR3 has 14 amino acids. Trimming cost V 8 bases and J 1 base; bases outside gene matches: 5. CDR3 sequence (DNA): TGTGCCAGCTCCGGACAGGGGCGGAACACTGAAGCTTTCTTT. Amino acids: CASSGQGRNTEAFF.

The chain carries TRBV11-3 and TRBJ1-1; no clear D gene. V lost 5 bases to trimming and J lost 5 bases, with 9 bases between them. Germline V lookup: CDR1 SGHNT, CDR2 YENEEA. The CDR3 consists of 12 residues. CDR3 sequence: CASSPGGTEAFF. For the CDR3, the DNA is TGTGCCAGCAGCCCAGGTGGGACTGAAGCTTTCTTT.

The CDR3 DNA reads TGTGCCAGCGCGGGGGGGGGCACTGAAGCTTTCTTT. Protein: CASAGGGTEAFF. The V call is TRBV6-5, the J call TRBJ1-1, with D tentatively TRBD1 (5 bases). This CDR3 contains 12 residues. Germline CDR1 MNHEY, CDR2 SVGAGI. Between the trimmed V and J ends, which lost 8 bases and 4 bases, there was a span of 11 bases.

J is TRBJ2-5 and V is TRBV5-6; D gene unclear. V lost 4 bases and J lost 1, with 14 bases in between. The CDR3 runs to 15 residues. Germline V gene lookup returns CDR1 SGHDT and CDR2 YYEEEE. The CDR3 sequence: CASSTGQVPQETQYF. The CDR3 bases are TGTGCCAGCAGCACTGGCCAGGTCCCCCAAGAGACCCAGTACTTC.

The chain recombines TRBV13 with TRBJ2-5; no clear D. The CDR3 sequence is 13 residues long. V was clipped by 5 bases and J by 3 bases, with 10 bases between them. Germline CDR1 is PRHDT and CDR2 is FYEKMQ (reference sequence). The CDR3 DNA reads as TGTGCCAGCAGCCTGTACTCCGAAGAGACCCAGTACTTC. Translating it yields CASSLYSEETQYF.

The genes are TRBV10-3 and TRBJ2-7; the D gene is possibly TRBD1 (6 bases). The CDR3 consists of 12 residues. The V gene's germline CDR1 is ENHRY and CDR2 SYGVKD. The ends were cut back, 8 bases at V and 4 bases at J, with 12 bases in the middle. CDR3 sequence (DNA): TGTGCCATCCGGGACACAGGTTACGAGCAGTACTTC. Translation: CAIRDTGYEQYF.

V usage is TRBV30 and J usage is TRBJ2-1; 7 bases agree with TRBD2. The CDR3 length is 15 residues. Losses at the gene ends were 2 bases for V and 5 bases for J; bases not matched to a gene: 9. The germline CDR1 and CDR2 sequences are GTSNPN and SVGIG (reference sequence). CDR3 DNA sequence: TGTGCCTGGAGTCCTGGGGGTGCGGGGGACAATGAGCAGTTCTTC. It is translated as CAWSPGGAGDNEQFF.

The rearrangement links TRBV6-6 to TRBJ1-1; D is unclear. The CDR3 spans 13 residues. The germline gives CDR1 MNHNY, CDR2 SVGAGI (reference sequence). The germline V and J ends were trimmed by 2 bases and 5 bases, with 9 bases remaining between them. CDR3 sequence reads: CASSYQAGTEAFF. CDR3 nucleotides: TGTGCCAGCAGTTACCAGGCGGGGACTGAAGCTTTCTTT.

The chain uses TRBV11-3 and TRBJ2-2; no clear D. Germline V gene lookup returns CDR1 SGHNT and CDR2 YENEEA. The V end was cut by 2 bases, the J end by 4 bases, with 8 bases between. The CDR3 is made up of 14 amino acids. This chain's CDR3 is CASSLSPVTGELFF. Written as DNA, the CDR3 is TGTGCCAGCAGCTTATCGCCGGTCACCGGGGAGCTGTTTTTT. Using reference TRBV11-3 and TRBJ2-2 for the parts outside the CDR3, the full variable domain is EAGVVQSPRYKIIEKKQPVAFWCNPISGHNTLYWYLQNLGQGPELLIRYENEEAVDDSQLPKDRFSAERLKGVDSTLKIQPAELGDSAVYLCASSLSPVTGELFFGEGSRLTVL.

Here the CDR3 reads CASSGNRAGANVLTF. The CDR3 DNA sequence: TGCGCCAGCAGCGGAAACAGGGCTGGGGCCAACGTCCTGACTTTC. The chain links TRBV5-1 to TRBJ2-6; the D gene is possibly TRBD1 (6 bases). V gave up 4 bases and J gave up 2 bases, with 10 bases separating them. Germline CDR1 is SGHRS and CDR2 is YFSETQ. The CDR3 length is 15 residues.

This chain links TRBV5-5 with TRBJ1-2; TRBD1 matches 8 bases. Germline loops: CDR1 SGHKS, CDR2 YYEKEE (reference sequence). This CDR3 spans 15 amino acids. V lost 1 base to trimming and J lost 4 bases; unmatched junction nucleotides: 6. CDR3 protein: CASSLSTGGSYGYTF. CDR3 nucleotides: TGTGCCAGCAGCTTGTCAACAGGGGGTAGCTATGGCTACACCTTC.

This chain connects TRBV4-2 to TRBJ2-2; D may be TRBD2 (7 bases). V dropped 0 bases and J dropped 9 bases, with 20 bases sitting between them. Germline assignment: CDR1 LGHNA and CDR2 YNFKEQ. The CDR3 is 17 amino acids. The CDR3 region has the DNA TGTGCCAGCAGCCAAGAGATGGGGGGGCTCGTTCGGTGGGAGCTGTTTTTT. Its translation is CASSQEMGGLVRWELFF.

The chain carries TRBV18 and TRBJ2-2; 8 bases are a match to TRBD1. V was pared by 3 bases and J by 1 base, with 4 bases of the junction left unmatched. The CDR3 is 16 residues long. Germline V gene data show CDR1 as KGHSH and CDR2 as LQKENI. CDR3 coding DNA: TGTGCCAGCTCACCTGCCGGGACAGGGAACACCGGGGAGCTGTTTTTT. Protein: CASSPAGTGNTGELFF.